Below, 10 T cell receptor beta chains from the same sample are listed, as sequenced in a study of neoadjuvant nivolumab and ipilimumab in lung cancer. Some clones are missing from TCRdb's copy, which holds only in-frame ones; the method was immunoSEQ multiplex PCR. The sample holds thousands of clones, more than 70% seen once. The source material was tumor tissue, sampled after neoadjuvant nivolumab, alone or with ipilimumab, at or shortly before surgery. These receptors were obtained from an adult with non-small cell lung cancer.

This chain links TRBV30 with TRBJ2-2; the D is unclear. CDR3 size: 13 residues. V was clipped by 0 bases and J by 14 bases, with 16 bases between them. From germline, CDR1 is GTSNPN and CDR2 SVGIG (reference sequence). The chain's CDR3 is CAWSVPPGVDLFF. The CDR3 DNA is TGTGCCTGGAGTGTACCCCCTGGGGTCGACCTGTTTTTT.

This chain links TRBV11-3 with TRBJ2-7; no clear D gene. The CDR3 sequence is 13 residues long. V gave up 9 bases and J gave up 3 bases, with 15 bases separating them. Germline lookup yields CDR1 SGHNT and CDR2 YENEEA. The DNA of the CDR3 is TGTGCCAGGGTTCCACGATCCAACTACGAGCAGTACTTC. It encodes CARVPRSNYEQYF.

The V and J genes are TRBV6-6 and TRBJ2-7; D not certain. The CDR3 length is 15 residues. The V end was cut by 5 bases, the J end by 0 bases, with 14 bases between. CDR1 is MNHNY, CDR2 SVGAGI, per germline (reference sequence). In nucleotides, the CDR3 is TGTGCCAGCAGTACCCTCGGGTTCGACTCCTACGAGCAGTACTTC. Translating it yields CASSTLGFDSYEQYF.

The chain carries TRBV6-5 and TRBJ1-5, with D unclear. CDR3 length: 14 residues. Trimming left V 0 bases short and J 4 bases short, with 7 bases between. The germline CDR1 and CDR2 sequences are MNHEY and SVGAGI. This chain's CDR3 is CASSYSGRNQPQHF. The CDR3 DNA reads TGTGCCAGCAGTTACTCGGGGAGGAATCAGCCCCAGCATTTT.

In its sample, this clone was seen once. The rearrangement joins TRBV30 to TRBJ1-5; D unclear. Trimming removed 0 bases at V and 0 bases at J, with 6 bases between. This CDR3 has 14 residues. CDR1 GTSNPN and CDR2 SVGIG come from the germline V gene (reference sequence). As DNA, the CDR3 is TGTGCCTGGAGTGTACTGCATAGCAATCAGCCCCAGCATTTT. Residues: CAWSVLHSNQPQHF. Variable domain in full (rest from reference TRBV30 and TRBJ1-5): SQTIHQWPATLVQPVGSPLSLECTVEGTSNPNLYWYRQAAGRGLQLLFYSVGIGQISSEVPQNLSASRPQDRQFILSSKKLLLSDSGFYLCAWSVLHSNQPQHFGDGTRLSIL.

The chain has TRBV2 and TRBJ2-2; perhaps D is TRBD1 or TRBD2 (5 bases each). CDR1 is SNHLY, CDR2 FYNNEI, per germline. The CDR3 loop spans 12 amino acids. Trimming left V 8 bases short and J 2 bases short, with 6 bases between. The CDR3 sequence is CASRDNTGELFF. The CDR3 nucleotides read TGTGCCAGCCGGGACAACACCGGGGAGCTGTTTTTT. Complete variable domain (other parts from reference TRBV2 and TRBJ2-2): EPEVTQTPSHQVTQMGQEVILRCVPISNHLYFYWYRQILGQKVEFLVSFYNNEISEKSEIFDDQFSVERPDGSNFTLKIRSTKLEDSAMYFCASRDNTGELFFGEGSRLTVL.

Here the CDR3 reads CASSDEAEQYF. The CDR3 DNA reads TGCGCCAGCAGTGATGAGGCCGAGCAGTACTTC. The V call is TRBV10-1, the J call TRBJ2-7; D ambiguous. This CDR3 region has 11 residues. Germline loops: CDR1 WNHNN, CDR2 SYGVQD (reference sequence). Trimming removed 3 bases at V and 6 bases at J, with 6 bases between.

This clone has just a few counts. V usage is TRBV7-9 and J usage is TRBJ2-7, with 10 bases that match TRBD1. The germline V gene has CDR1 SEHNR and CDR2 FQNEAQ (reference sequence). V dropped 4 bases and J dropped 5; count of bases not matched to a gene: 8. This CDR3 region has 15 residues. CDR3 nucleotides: TGTGCCAGCAGCTCACCGGGACAGGGGATCCACGAGCAGTACTTC. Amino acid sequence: CASSSPGQGIHEQYF.

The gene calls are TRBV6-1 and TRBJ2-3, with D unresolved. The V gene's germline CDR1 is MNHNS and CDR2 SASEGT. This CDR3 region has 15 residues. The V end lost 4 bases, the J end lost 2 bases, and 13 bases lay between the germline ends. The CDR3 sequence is CASSAGDSPTDTQYF. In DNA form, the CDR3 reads TGTGCCAGCAGTGCAGGAGACTCCCCCACAGATACGCAGTATTTT.

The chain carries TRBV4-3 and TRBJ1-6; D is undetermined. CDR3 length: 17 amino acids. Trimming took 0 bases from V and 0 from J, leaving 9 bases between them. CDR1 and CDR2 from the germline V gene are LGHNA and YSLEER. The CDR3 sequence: CASSQDPASSYNSPLHF. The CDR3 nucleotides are TGCGCCAGCAGCCAAGACCCAGCGAGCTCCTATAATTCACCCCTCCACTTT.